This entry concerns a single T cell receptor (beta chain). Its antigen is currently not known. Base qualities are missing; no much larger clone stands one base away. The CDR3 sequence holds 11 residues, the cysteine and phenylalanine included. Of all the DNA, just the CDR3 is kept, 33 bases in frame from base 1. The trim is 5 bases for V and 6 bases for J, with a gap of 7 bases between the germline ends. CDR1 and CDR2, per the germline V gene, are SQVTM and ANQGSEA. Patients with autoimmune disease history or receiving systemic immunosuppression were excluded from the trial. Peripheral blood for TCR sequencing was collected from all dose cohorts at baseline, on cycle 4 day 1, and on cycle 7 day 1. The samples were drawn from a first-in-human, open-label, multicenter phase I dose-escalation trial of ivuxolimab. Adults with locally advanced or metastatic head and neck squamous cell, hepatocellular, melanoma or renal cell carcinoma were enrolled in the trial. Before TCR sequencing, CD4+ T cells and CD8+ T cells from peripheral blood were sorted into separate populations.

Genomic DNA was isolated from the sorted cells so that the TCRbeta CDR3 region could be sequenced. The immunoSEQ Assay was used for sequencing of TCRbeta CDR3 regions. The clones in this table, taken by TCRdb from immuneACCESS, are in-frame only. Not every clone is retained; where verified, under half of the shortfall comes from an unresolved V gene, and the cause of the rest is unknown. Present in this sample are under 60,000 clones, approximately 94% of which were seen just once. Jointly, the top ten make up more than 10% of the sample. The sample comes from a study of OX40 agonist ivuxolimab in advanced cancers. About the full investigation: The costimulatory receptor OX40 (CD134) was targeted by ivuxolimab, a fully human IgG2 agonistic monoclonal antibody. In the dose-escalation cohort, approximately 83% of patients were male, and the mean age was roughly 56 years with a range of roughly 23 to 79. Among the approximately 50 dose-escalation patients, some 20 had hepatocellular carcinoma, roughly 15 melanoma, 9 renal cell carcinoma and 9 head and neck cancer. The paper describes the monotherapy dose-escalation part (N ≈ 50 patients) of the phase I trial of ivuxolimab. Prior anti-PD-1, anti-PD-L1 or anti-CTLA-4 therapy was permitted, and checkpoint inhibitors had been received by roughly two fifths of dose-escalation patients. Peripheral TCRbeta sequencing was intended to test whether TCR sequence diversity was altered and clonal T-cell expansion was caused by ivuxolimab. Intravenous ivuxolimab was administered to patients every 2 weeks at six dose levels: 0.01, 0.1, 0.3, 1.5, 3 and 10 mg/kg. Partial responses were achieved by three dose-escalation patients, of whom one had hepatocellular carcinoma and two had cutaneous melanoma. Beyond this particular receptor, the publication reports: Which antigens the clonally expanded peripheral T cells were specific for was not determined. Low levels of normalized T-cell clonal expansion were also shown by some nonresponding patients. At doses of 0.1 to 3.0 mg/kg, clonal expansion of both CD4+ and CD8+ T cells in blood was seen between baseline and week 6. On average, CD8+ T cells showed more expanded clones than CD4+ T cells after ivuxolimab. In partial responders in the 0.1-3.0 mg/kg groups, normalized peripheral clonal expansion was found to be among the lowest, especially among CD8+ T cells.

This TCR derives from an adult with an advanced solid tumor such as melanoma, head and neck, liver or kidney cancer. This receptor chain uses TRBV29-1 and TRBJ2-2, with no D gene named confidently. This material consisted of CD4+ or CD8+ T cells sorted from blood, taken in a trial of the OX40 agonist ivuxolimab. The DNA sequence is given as TGCAGCGTTCGGTCGGCCGGGGAGCTGTTTTTT. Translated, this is CSVRSAGELFF.